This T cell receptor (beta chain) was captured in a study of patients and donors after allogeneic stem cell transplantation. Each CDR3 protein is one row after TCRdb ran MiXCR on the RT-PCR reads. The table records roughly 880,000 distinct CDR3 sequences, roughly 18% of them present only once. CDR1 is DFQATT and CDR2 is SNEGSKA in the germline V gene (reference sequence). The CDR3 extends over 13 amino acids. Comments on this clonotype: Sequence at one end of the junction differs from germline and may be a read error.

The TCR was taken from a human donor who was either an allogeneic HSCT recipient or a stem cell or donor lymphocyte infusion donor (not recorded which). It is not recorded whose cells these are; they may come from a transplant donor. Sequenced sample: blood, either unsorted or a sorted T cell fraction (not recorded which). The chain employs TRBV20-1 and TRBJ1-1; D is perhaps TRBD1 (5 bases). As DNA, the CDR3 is TGCAGTGCTAGAGGGGGGGTCCCAGTGGGTGTCGACTTT. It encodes CSARGGVPVGVDF.